A single sample is the source of the 25 T cell receptor beta chains below, sequenced in a study of blood T cell repertoires in COVID-19. Some clones are missing from TCRdb's copy, which holds only in-frame ones; the method was immunoSEQ multiplex PCR. The sample has approximately 220,000 clones; about four fifths are singletons. Sequenced sample: PBMCs or T cells enriched from blood (not recorded which). The receptor set was obtained from a middle-aged woman who had been exposed to COVID-19.

CDR3 in amino acids: CASSERGGQYEQYF. CDR3 bases: TGTGCCAGCAGCGAGCGGGGGGGCCAATACGAGCAGTACTTC. V is TRBV6-5 and J is TRBJ2-7; TRBD2 matches 10 bases. Germline loops: CDR1 MNHEY, CDR2 SVGAGI. V trimming: 6 bases; J trimming: 4 bases; junction bases outside the gene matches: 6. The CDR3 covers 14 residues.

The chain carries TRBV14 and TRBJ2-7, with TRBD2 identical over 9 bases. The CDR3 has 15 amino acids. V shed 1 base, J shed 2 bases, and the junction held 3 bases outside the gene matches. Germline-derived CDR1 and CDR2 are SGHDN and FVKESK. The CDR3 bases are TGTGCCAGCAGCCAAGTCCGCGGGGGGGCCTACGAGCAGTACTTC. Protein product: CASSQVRGGAYEQYF.

The chain employs TRBV10-3 and TRBJ1-2; D call uncertain. Germline CDR1 ENHRY, CDR2 SYGVKD. V gave up 2 bases and J gave up 6 bases, with 16 bases separating them. CDR3 length: 15 amino acids. The CDR3 region has the DNA TGTGCCATCAGTGAGGACCCGGACTTCCGCGATGGCTACACCTTC. Translation: CAISEDPDFRDGYTF.

The rearrangement uses TRBV5-6 and TRBJ1-2; D is ambiguous. The CDR3 length is 15 residues. Germline CDR1 SGHDT, CDR2 YYEEEE. Trimming shortened V by 0 bases and J by 0 bases, and 9 bases separated the two germline ends. The CDR3 nucleotides are TGTGCCAGCAGCTTGGGTGCGGGGACTAACTATGGCTACACCTTC. This gives the protein CASSLGAGTNYGYTF.

This clone occurred once. V usage is TRBV7-9 and J usage is TRBJ2-1, with TRBD1 matching over 10 bases. CDR1 is SEHNR and CDR2 is FQNEAQ in the germline V gene (reference sequence). The V and J ends lost 5 bases and 4 bases, in that order; junction bases with no gene match: 8. The CDR3 is 16 amino acids. The CDR3 DNA reads as TGTGCCAGCAGCCTGGGACAGGGGTTGGGTTACAATGAGCAGTTCTTC. Translated, it gives CASSLGQGLGYNEQFF.

V and J are TRBV27 and TRBJ1-1; 7 positions match TRBD1. CDR1 MNHEY and CDR2 SMNVEV come from the germline V gene (reference sequence). V lost 0 bases to trimming and J lost 9 bases; unmatched junction nucleotides: 7. The CDR3 extends over 14 amino acids. The CDR3 bases are TGTGCCAGCAGTTTATCAGTAAGGGGGCAGCAAGCTTTCTTT. This codes for CASSLSVRGQQAFF.

The gene calls are TRBV5-1 and TRBJ2-7; D possibly corresponds to TRBD2 (5 bases). CDR1 is SGHRS, CDR2 YFSETQ, per germline. This CDR3 has 16 residues. Trimming pared 3 bases from V and 0 bases from J, leaving 16 bases between. CDR3 sequence (DNA): TGCGCCAGCAGCTCCGGTATGGCCCGGGGCTCCTACGAGCAGTACTTC. This sequence encodes CASSSGMARGSYEQYF.

The V and J genes are TRBV10-3 and TRBJ1-2; D remains unclear. Per the germline V gene, CDR1 is ENHRY and CDR2 is SYGVKD. CDR3 size: 16 residues. Trimming removed 6 bases from V and 4 bases from J, with 21 bases in between. The CDR3 here is CAISVYSQDGSYGYTF. As DNA, the CDR3 is TGTGCCATCAGCGTATACTCTCAAGATGGTAGCTATGGCTACACCTTC.

V gene TRBV7-2 combines with J gene TRBJ2-7; TRBD1 aligns across 11 bases. CDR3 length: 16 amino acids. Trimming removed 1 base from V and 0 bases from J; junction bases left unmatched: 2. From germline, CDR1 is SGHTA and CDR2 FQGNSA. CDR3 sequence: CASSLGGTGGSYEQYF. CDR3 DNA sequence: TGTGCCAGCAGCTTAGGCGGGACAGGGGGCTCCTACGAGCAGTACTTC.

The chain is built from TRBV11-3 and TRBJ2-5; TRBD2 is a possible D gene (6 bases). V shed 3 bases and J shed 1 base, with 12 bases lying between them. The germline CDR1 and CDR2 sequences are SGHNT and YENEEA. This CDR3 is built from 15 residues. The CDR3 DNA reads TGTGCCAGCAGCTTTGGAGGGGCAGGCCAAGAGACCCAGTACTTC. It specifies CASSFGGAGQETQYF.

The V gene is TRBV28, the J gene TRBJ2-1; 7 nucleotides match TRBD2. The CDR3 has 14 amino acids. Trimming took 4 bases from V and 9 from J; bases not matched to a gene: 9. Germline V gene lookup returns CDR1 MDHEN and CDR2 SYDVKM. The CDR3 sequence is CASSWLAESGEQFF. The CDR3 nucleotides are TGTGCCAGCAGTTGGCTAGCGGAGAGTGGTGAGCAGTTCTTC.

The V and J genes are TRBV7-9 and TRBJ1-4; 11 bases match TRBD1. Germline-derived CDR1 and CDR2 are SEHNR and FQNEAQ (reference sequence). The CDR3 consists of 15 residues. Unmatched junction bases numbered 2, after V lost 2 bases and J lost 6 bases. CDR3 sequence (DNA): TGTGCCAGCAGCTTACCGGGACAGGGGGATGAAAAACTGTTTTTT. Protein product: CASSLPGQGDEKLFF.

This clone has only one observation. The chain links TRBV12-3 or TRBV12-4 to TRBJ1-4; no clear D. This CDR3 has 12 residues. Trimming stripped 3 bases from V and 8 bases from J, with 7 bases between. CDR3 bases: TGTGCCAGCAGTTTGGTGAGGGAAAAACTGTTTTTT. Protein product: CASSLVREKLFF.

The V gene is TRBV7-9, the J gene TRBJ1-2; 9 bases match TRBD1. This CDR3 spans 16 amino acids. V dropped 5 bases and J dropped 5; count of bases not matched to a gene: 12. The germline CDR1 and CDR2 sequences are SEHNR and FQNEAQ (reference sequence). This chain's CDR3 is CASSPTGGFIYYGYTF. CDR3 bases: TGTGCCAGCAGCCCAACAGGGGGCTTTATCTATTATGGCTACACCTTC.

This chain connects TRBV25-1 to TRBJ1-4; D uncertain. CDR3 length: 13 residues. Trimming removed 7 bases from V and 7 bases from J, with 13 bases in between. In germline, CDR1 is MGHDK, CDR2 SYGVNS. CDR3 region: CASNRGSGEKLFF. CDR3 nucleotides: TGTGCCAGCAACCGAGGGTCGGGTGAAAAACTGTTTTTT. Filled out from reference TRBV25-1 and TRBJ1-4, the complete variable domain reads EADIYQTPRYLVIGTGKKITLECSQTMGHDKMYWYQQDPGMELHLIHYSYGVNSTEKGDLSSESTVSRIRTEHFPLTLESARPSHTSQYLCASNRGSGEKLFFGSGTQLSVL.

The chain combines TRBV6-1 with TRBJ1-1, with D perhaps matching TRBD1 (5 bases). The germline gives CDR1 MNHNS, CDR2 SASEGT. V lost 2 bases, J lost 10 bases, and 11 bases lay in between. The CDR3 runs 12 residues. The CDR3 spells CASSESGGGAFF. The CDR3 DNA reads as TGTGCCAGCAGTGAATCCGGGGGTGGAGCTTTCTTT.

The chain joins TRBV28 to TRBJ2-7; no definite D call. The V and J ends lost 7 bases and 3 bases respectively, with 7 bases between them. The CDR3 contains 11 residues. CDR1 MDHEN and CDR2 SYDVKM come from the germline V gene. The CDR3 sequence: CASTDIYEQYF. CDR3 DNA: TGTGCCAGCACCGACATCTACGAGCAGTACTTC.

The V gene is TRBV27, the J gene TRBJ2-1; possible D gene TRBD1, 6 bases. V dropped 1 base and J dropped 4 bases, with 11 bases sitting between them. Per germline, CDR1 MNHEY and CDR2 SMNVEV (reference sequence). The CDR3 totals 15 residues. This CDR3 reads CASSLFGDTYNEQFF. The DNA for the CDR3 is TGTGCCAGCAGTTTATTCGGGGACACTTACAATGAGCAGTTCTTC.

The gene calls are TRBV18 and TRBJ1-5, with D hard to call. Trimming stripped 2 bases from V and 6 bases from J, with 11 bases between. CDR3 size: 14 residues. In germline, CDR1 is KGHSH, CDR2 LQKENI. The CDR3 spells CASSPSGQIQPQHF. In DNA, the CDR3 is TGTGCCAGCTCACCAAGTGGCCAGATTCAGCCCCAGCATTTT. Filled out from reference TRBV18 and TRBJ1-5, the complete variable domain reads NAGVMQNPRHLVRRRGQEARLRCSPMKGHSHVYWYRQLPEEGLKFMVYLQKENIIDESGMPKERFSAEFPKEGPSILRIQQVVRGDSAAYFCASSPSGQIQPQHFGDGTRLSIL.

The chain uses TRBV18 and TRBJ2-3, with 7 bases fitting TRBD2. The CDR3 contains 12 residues. Germline V gene sequence: CDR1 KGHSH, CDR2 LQKENI. V lost 3 bases, J lost 7 bases, and 1 base stayed unmatched. The CDR3 bases are TGTGCCAGCTCACCGGGAGGGAATACGCAGTATTTT. This gives the protein CASSPGGNTQYF.

This chain connects TRBV7-2 to TRBJ2-7; possibly TRBD1 for D (6 bases). The germline V gene encodes CDR1 SGHTA and CDR2 FQGNSA. The V end was cut by 4 bases, the J end by 2 bases, with 12 bases between. The length of the CDR3 is 14 residues. The DNA for the CDR3 is TGTGCCAGCAGCTCCGGACAGTTCGCCTACGAGCAGTACTTC. Protein: CASSSGQFAYEQYF.

This chain joins TRBV28 and TRBJ1-5; 12 bases are shared with TRBD1. The CDR3 loop spans 15 amino acids. Germline trimming cut 6 bases from V and 3 bases from J; bases unmatched to any gene: 3. The germline V gene encodes CDR1 MDHEN and CDR2 SYDVKM. CDR3 nucleotides: TGTGCCAGCAGGGGGGACAGGGGGCACAATCAGCCCCAGCATTTT. Translated: CASRGDRGHNQPQHF.

As to this clone: The same CDR3 is also encoded by other DNA sequences in this sample. This chain joins TRBV7-8 and TRBJ2-5, with TRBD2 matching 13 bases. Germline lookup yields CDR1 SGHVS and CDR2 FQNEAQ. The CDR3 sequence is 17 residues long. Germline trimming cut 0 bases from V and 1 base from J; bases unmatched to any gene: 2. CDR3 amino acids: CASSLAGLAGAQETQYF. The DNA of the CDR3 is TGTGCCAGCAGCTTAGCTGGACTAGCGGGGGCCCAAGAGACCCAGTACTTC.

The genes are TRBV19 and TRBJ2-1; possible D gene TRBD2, 5 bases. Deletions cut 1 base from V and 9 bases from J, with 13 bases between. The germline V gene encodes CDR1 LNHDA and CDR2 SQIVND (reference sequence). The CDR3 runs to 14 residues. DNA of the CDR3: TGTGCCAGTAGTATAGGCCTACTAGGAGGTGAGCAGTTCTTC. The encoded protein is CASSIGLLGGEQFF.

This clone was recorded a few times. V gene TRBV28 combines with J gene TRBJ2-1; 8 positions match TRBD2. The CDR3 contains 16 residues. With 4 bases clipped from V and 5 bases from J, the junction kept 10 bases outside the gene matches. In germline, CDR1 is MDHEN, CDR2 SYDVKM. CDR3 region: CASSSLLAGENNEQFF. The CDR3 bases are TGTGCCAGCAGTTCCCTCCTAGCGGGCGAGAACAATGAGCAGTTCTTC.